The T cell receptor (beta chain) under discussion was sequenced for a study of blood T cell repertoires in COVID-19 (dated by TCRdb to about 2020). As for the study more broadly: The collaborator samples originated in the United States, Italy and Spain and spanned the acute and convalescent phases of COVID-19. The prospective study material was composed of cDNA or gDNA derived from T cells, B-cell-depleted T cells, or PBMCs. Subjects who had been exposed to COVID-19, were actively infected with it, or had recovered from it provided the deeply sampled blood TCRbeta repertoires that made up the dataset. The repertoires were made available in a free public database intended to serve as a resource for research on the immune response to SARS-CoV-2. The samples were drawn from the first 160 participants of the ongoing ImmuneRACE study and from over 950 subjects provided by 6 global collaborators. The sample metadata nearly always contained a de-identified subject ID, COVID-19 status, age in years and sex. HLA class I and class II types, where available, came from metadata supplied by the sample provider rather than from assay-based typing. The full study reports these points: Clinical and demographic metadata were provided uncurated, with the amount varying by source and participant.

A word on this clone: It has no known antigen specificity. Qualities for individual bases were not recorded, and no much larger clone is one base off.

Whole blood was collected in K2EDTA tubes by collaborating institutions according to the institutions' own protocols. For TCRbeta analysis, collaborator samples were shipped as frozen whole blood, as isolated PBMCs, or as DNA extracted from either sample type. As encoded in the germline V gene, CDR1 is SNHLY while CDR2 is FYNNEI. V trim: 5 bases; J trim: 3 bases; unmatched bases: 1. From the cysteine through the phenylalanine, the CDR3 covers 13 amino acids. Only the CDR3 part of the read is kept: 39 bases, read in frame from the first base. TCRbeta CDR3 regions were amplified from genomic DNA using the immunoSEQ Assay, a bias-controlled multiplex PCR. The study's own analysis went as follows. Within the assay, amplification of reference gene primers was used to estimate how many nucleated cells each sample contained. Sequence reads were collapsed and filtered to measure the absolute abundance of every unique TCRbeta CDR3 rearrangement. For each sample, productive Simpson clonality was calculated as the square root of Simpson's diversity index over productive rearrangements. TCRdb stores this immuneACCESS table with in-frame sequences only. Part of the clones is absent; in the studies checked, under half of the shortfall reflects unresolved V genes, and no reason is known for the rest. Clone size and the V and J calls come from that table; the DNA yielded D and trimming. The sample table holds roughly 250,000 clones, of which 82% were seen once. About an eighth of the sample comes from the top ten.

The source of this sequence is a woman in her sixties or seventies with active or convalescent COVID-19. The chain is encoded by TRBV2 joined to TRBJ2-5; TRBD1 fits 9 bases in the junction. What was sequenced was peripheral blood. The bases read TGTGCCAGCAGTCGGGACAGGGAAGAGACCCAGTACTTC. This codes for CASSRDREETQYF.